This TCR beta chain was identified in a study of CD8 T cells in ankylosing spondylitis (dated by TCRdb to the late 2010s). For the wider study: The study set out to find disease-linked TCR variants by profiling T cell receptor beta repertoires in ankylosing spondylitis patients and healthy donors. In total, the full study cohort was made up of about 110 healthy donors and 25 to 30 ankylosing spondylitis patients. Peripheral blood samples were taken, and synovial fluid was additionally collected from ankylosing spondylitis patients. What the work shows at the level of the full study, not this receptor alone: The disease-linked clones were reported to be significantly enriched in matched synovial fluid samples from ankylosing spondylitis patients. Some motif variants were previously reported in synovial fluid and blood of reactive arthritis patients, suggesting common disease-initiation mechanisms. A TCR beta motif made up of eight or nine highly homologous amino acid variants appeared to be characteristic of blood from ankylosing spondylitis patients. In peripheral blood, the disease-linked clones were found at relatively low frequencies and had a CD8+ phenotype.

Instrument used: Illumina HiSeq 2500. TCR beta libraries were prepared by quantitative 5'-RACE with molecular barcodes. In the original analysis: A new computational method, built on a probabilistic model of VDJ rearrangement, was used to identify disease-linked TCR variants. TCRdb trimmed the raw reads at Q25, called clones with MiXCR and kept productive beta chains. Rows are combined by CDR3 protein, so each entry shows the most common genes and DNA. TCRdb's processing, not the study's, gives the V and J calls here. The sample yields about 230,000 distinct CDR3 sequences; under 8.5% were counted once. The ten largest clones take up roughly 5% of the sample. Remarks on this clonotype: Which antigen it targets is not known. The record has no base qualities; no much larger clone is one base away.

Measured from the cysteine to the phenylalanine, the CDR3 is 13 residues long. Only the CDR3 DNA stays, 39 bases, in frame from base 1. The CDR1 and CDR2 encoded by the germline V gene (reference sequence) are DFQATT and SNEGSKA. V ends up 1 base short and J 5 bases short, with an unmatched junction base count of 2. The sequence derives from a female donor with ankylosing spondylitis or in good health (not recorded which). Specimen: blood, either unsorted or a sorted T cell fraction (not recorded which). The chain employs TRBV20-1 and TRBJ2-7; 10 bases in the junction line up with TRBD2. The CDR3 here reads CSARGLAGDEQYF. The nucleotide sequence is TGCAGTGCTAGAGGGCTAGCGGGAGACGAGCAGTACTTC.